This record concerns one TCR beta chain sequence. CDR1 KGHSH and CDR2 LQKENI come from the germline V gene. This CDR3 has 14 residues. V was clipped by 0 bases and J by 2 bases, with 8 bases between them. This sample is drawn from a study of cytotoxic CD8 clonotypes in ibrutinib-treated CLL. Clones were sequenced by immunoSEQ multiplex PCR, and TCRdb holds only the in-frame ones, with some missing. This table has approximately 300,000 clones, more than 65% appearing once. The clonotype originates from a human donor with chronic lymphocytic leukemia. The starting material was PBMCs, obtained before ibrutinib treatment. This sequence joins TRBV18 and TRBJ2-7; D perhaps matches TRBD2 (5 bases). CDR3 DNA sequence: TGTGCCAGCTCACCACCCGGACTCACCTACGAGCAGTACTTC. Protein sequence: CASSPPGLTYEQYF.